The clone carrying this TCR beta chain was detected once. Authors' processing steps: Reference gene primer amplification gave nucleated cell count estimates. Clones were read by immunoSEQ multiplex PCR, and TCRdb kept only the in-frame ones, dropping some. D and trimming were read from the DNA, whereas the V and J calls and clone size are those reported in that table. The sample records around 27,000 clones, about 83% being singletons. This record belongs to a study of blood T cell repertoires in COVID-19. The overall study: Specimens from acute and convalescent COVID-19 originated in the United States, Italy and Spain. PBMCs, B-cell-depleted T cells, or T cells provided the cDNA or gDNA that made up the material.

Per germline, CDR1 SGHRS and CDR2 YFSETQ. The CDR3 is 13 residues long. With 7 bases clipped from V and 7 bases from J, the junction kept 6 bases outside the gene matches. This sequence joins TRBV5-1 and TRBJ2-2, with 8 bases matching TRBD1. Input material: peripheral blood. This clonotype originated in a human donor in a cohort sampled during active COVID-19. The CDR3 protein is CASGAGGNGELFF. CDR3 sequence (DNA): TGCGCCAGCGGAGCAGGGGGCAACGGGGAGCTGTTTTTT.